Each of the 32 T cell receptor beta chains below was sequenced from the same sample in a study of beta chain features in type 1 diabetes. Of the isolated RNA, all was reverse transcribed, and so the sequenced material was expressed TCRB transcripts. Profiling relied on immunoSEQ multiplex PCR, and the TCRdb table lists in-frame clones only, not all of them. This table has roughly 610,000 clones, 15% appearing once. Sequencing was performed on naive CD4+ T cells from blood. The origin of the receptors is a young man in good health.

The chain joins TRBV28 to TRBJ2-7; TRBD1 or TRBD2 may be the D gene (5 bases each). CDR3 length: 17 residues. Germline CDR1 and CDR2: MDHEN and SYDVKM. V lost 7 bases and J 3 bases, leaving 25 bases between the germline ends. The CDR3 bases are TGTGCCAGCAATGGGGGTTTACTTAAAGGGTTCCTCTACGAGCAGTACTTC. This codes for CASNGGLLKGFLYEQYF.

This clone has only a few counts. The chain recombines TRBV6-1 with TRBJ2-7; no clear D. This CDR3 has 14 residues. V lost 10 bases and J 2 bases, leaving 18 bases between the germline ends. CDR1 is MNHNS, CDR2 SASEGT, per germline. The CDR3 sequence: CAIHGPGGTYEQYF. In DNA form, the CDR3 reads TGTGCCATCCACGGCCCGGGCGGAACCTACGAGCAGTACTTC.

This clone was found a few times. The gene calls are TRBV7-2 and TRBJ2-4, with D unclear. Germline V gene sequence: CDR1 SGHTA, CDR2 FQGNSA. This CDR3 has 15 amino acids. V lost 4 bases and J lost 4, with 14 bases in between. The DNA of the CDR3 is TGTGCCAGCAGCTCAAATTGGGGTCAGAAAAACATTCAGTACTTC. Amino acids: CASSSNWGQKNIQYF.

V gene TRBV6-1 combines with J gene TRBJ2-2; D remains ambiguous. CDR3 length: 14 residues. V dropped 7 bases and J dropped 1 base, with 10 bases sitting between them. CDR1 and CDR2 (germline): MNHNS, SASEGT. The CDR3 is CASTKLRNTGELFF. CDR3 DNA: TGTGCCAGCACGAAGTTGCGGAACACCGGGGAGCTGTTTTTT.

The J gene is TRBJ1-4, the V gene TRBV5-1; D is uncertain. This CDR3 has 14 residues. Trimming took off 4 bases at V and 8 bases at J, with 15 bases between the two ends. Per the germline V gene, CDR1 is SGHRS and CDR2 is YFSETQ. The CDR3 reads CASSTLAVPEKLFF. The CDR3 DNA reads as TGCGCCAGCAGCACTTTAGCGGTCCCGGAAAAACTGTTTTTT.

The chain links TRBV19 to TRBJ1-2, with 7 positions matching TRBD1. Germline V gene data show CDR1 as LNHDA and CDR2 as SQIVND (reference sequence). With V trimmed by 10 bases and J by 2 bases, 10 bases remained unmatched. CDR3 length: 14 residues. CDR3 in DNA: TGTGCCACCAAAAGGGACAGCGCCAACTATGGCTACACCTTC. Encoded protein: CATKRDSANYGYTF.

CDR3 coding DNA: TGTGCCTGGAGAAGGGGAGAACAGCCCCAGCATTTT. The encoded protein is CAWRRGEQPQHF. J is TRBJ1-5 and V is TRBV30; D might be TRBD1 (5 bases). Germline V lookup: CDR1 GTSNPN, CDR2 SVGIG (reference sequence). This CDR3 comprises 12 residues. The V and J ends lost 3 bases and 7 bases respectively, with 10 bases between them.

The chain employs TRBV7-9 and TRBJ2-3; D is possibly TRBD1 (5 bases). V lost 1 base and J lost 0, with 8 bases in between. CDR3 size: 15 residues. Germline-derived CDR1 and CDR2 are SEHNR and FQNEAQ (reference sequence). The CDR3 here is CASSLDAGSTDTQYF. DNA for the CDR3: TGTGCCAGCAGCTTAGATGCAGGGAGCACAGATACGCAGTATTTT.

The chain carries TRBV27 and TRBJ2-7, with TRBD1 matching 10 bases. The V segment lost 5 bases and the J segment 4 bases; nucleotides outside the gene matches: 11. The CDR3 length is 16 residues. The V gene's germline CDR1 is MNHEY and CDR2 SMNVEV (reference sequence). CDR3 region: CASSPRDRGKLYEQYF. In DNA form, the CDR3 reads TGTGCCAGCAGTCCACGGGACAGGGGTAAACTTTACGAGCAGTACTTC.

In this sample, this clone turned up a few times. This chain uses TRBV11-1 with TRBJ2-7; 8 nucleotides line up with TRBD1. This CDR3 is 16 amino acids long. The ends lost 0 bases at V and 2 bases at J; junction bases unmatched: 6. CDR1 SGHAT and CDR2 FQDESV come from the germline V gene (reference sequence). CDR3 coding DNA: TGTGCCAGCAGCTTAGCCGGACAGGGTATAACCTACGAGCAGTACTTC. Its translation: CASSLAGQGITYEQYF.

This clone came up a few times. This chain uses TRBV7-2 with TRBJ1-3; 7 nucleotides agree with TRBD1. The CDR3 runs 16 residues. The germline CDR1 and CDR2 sequences are SGHTA and FQGNSA. V lost 5 bases, J lost 4 bases, and 11 bases stayed unmatched. The CDR3 loop reads CASSRFGQAAGNTIYF. The CDR3 DNA is TGTGCCAGCAGCAGGTTCGGACAGGCGGCGGGAAACACCATATATTTT.

The genes are TRBV27 and TRBJ1-2; the D gene is possibly TRBD1 (5 bases). V lost 7 bases and J 0 bases, leaving 15 bases between the germline ends. The germline gives CDR1 MNHEY, CDR2 SMNVEV (reference sequence). The CDR3 runs 15 residues. The CDR3 DNA follows: TGTGCCAGCACGCGGACGGGGCGGTCTAACTATGGCTACACCTTC. As protein: CASTRTGRSNYGYTF.

This clone was seen only a few times. CDR3 sequence: CASGGARPNTEAFF. The CDR3 DNA reads TGTGCCAGCGGCGGGGCCCGGCCGAACACTGAAGCTTTCTTT. The chain links TRBV2 to TRBJ1-1, with D possibly matching TRBD1 (5 bases). The CDR3 length is 14 residues. The ends were cut back, 8 bases at V and 1 base at J, with 14 bases in the middle. Germline V gene data show CDR1 as SNHLY and CDR2 as FYNNEI.

The chain has TRBV29-1 and TRBJ2-7, with 10 bases identical to TRBD1. Germline assignment: CDR1 SQVTM and CDR2 ANQGSEA. The CDR3 runs 14 residues. Unmatched junction bases numbered 5, after V lost 0 bases and J lost 6 bases. The CDR3 reads CSVEDRGQGTEQYF. The CDR3 DNA follows: TGCAGCGTTGAAGATCGGGGACAGGGGACCGAGCAGTACTTC.

This clone was observed a handful of times. The rearrangement joins TRBV2 to TRBJ2-3; 15 positions agree with TRBD2. J gave up 3 bases and V 6 bases, and 4 bases lay outside the gene matches. Germline assignment: CDR1 SNHLY and CDR2 FYNNEI. The CDR3 is 16 amino acids. The CDR3 region is CASSGTSGRITDTQYF. DNA for the CDR3: TGTGCCAGCAGCGGGACTAGCGGGAGGATAACAGATACGCAGTATTTT. The full variable domain, in which reference TRBV2 and TRBJ2-3 provide the parts outside the CDR3, is EPEVTQTPSHQVTQMGQEVILRCVPISNHLYFYWYRQILGQKVEFLVSFYNNEISEKSEIFDDQFSVERPDGSNFTLKIRSTKLEDSAMYFCASSGTSGRITDTQYFGPGTRLTVL.

The genes are TRBV7-9 and TRBJ2-3; 9 positions agree with TRBD1. CDR1 SEHNR and CDR2 FQNEAQ come from the germline V gene (reference sequence). The CDR3 length is 14 residues. The V gene end was trimmed by 4 bases and the J gene end by 5 bases; junction bases not matched to a gene: 4. CDR3 DNA sequence: TGTGCCAGCAGCTGGGGACAGGGTAGAGATACGCAGTATTTT. Protein product: CASSWGQGRDTQYF.

This clone has just a few counts. The chain carries TRBV7-2 and TRBJ1-1; no clear D. The germline CDR1 and CDR2 sequences are SGHTA and FQGNSA. Between the trimmed V and J ends, which lost 6 bases and 3 bases, there was a span of 11 bases. The CDR3 consists of 13 residues. Written as DNA, the CDR3 is TGTGCCAGCAGTTTTAGGGTCTACACTGAAGCTTTCTTT. The encoded protein is CASSFRVYTEAFF.

The rearrangement uses TRBV4-2 and TRBJ2-7, with unresolved D. CDR1 is LGHNA, CDR2 YNFKEQ, per germline. This CDR3 has 14 amino acids. Trimming stripped 2 bases from V and 7 bases from J, with 15 bases between. The CDR3 here is CASSQIGSFREQYF. CDR3 bases: TGTGCCAGCAGCCAAATCGGAAGCTTCAGGGAGCAGTACTTC.

This clone has a handful of counts. CDR3 sequence reads: CASRPAGMYEQYF. The CDR3 DNA follows: TGTGCCAGTAGACCGGCGGGGATGTACGAGCAGTACTTC. The chain carries TRBV19 and TRBJ2-7, with a weak D call TRBD2 (6 bases). Germline-derived CDR1 and CDR2 are LNHDA and SQIVND (reference sequence). Trimming cost V 6 bases and J 4 bases, with 13 bases left between them. The CDR3 is 13 residues long.

In this sample, this clone turned up a few times. The V gene is TRBV5-1, the J gene TRBJ1-4, with D perhaps TRBD1 (6 bases). Germline V gene lookup returns CDR1 SGHRS and CDR2 YFSETQ. V lost 1 base and J 8 bases, leaving 9 bases between the germline ends. The CDR3 is 13 residues long. CDR3 in amino acids: CASSLTGSEKLFF. The CDR3 DNA reads TGCGCCAGCAGCTTGACAGGGTCGGAAAAACTGTTTTTT.

The rearrangement links TRBV4-3 to TRBJ2-7, with 16 bases aligning to TRBD2. V lost 10 bases to trimming and J lost 6 bases; unmatched junction nucleotides: 3. CDR1 is LGHNA, CDR2 YSLEER, per germline. This CDR3 is built from 13 residues. The CDR3 sequence is CAKGLAGGPEQYF. As DNA, the CDR3 is TGCGCCAAGGGACTAGCGGGAGGGCCCGAGCAGTACTTC.

This clone was picked up a small number of times. The CDR3 nucleotides read TGTGCCAGCAGCCCCCAGGGGACCTACGAGCAGTACTTC. Translated: CASSPQGTYEQYF. V usage is TRBV7-2 and J usage is TRBJ2-7; weak D call: TRBD1 (6 bases). V lost 5 bases, J lost 2 bases, and 10 bases lay in between. The germline gives CDR1 SGHTA, CDR2 FQGNSA. CDR3 size: 13 residues.

Only a few counts were recorded for this clone. The gene calls are TRBV4-2 and TRBJ2-7, with 7 bases identical to TRBD1. There are 16 residues in the CDR3. The V gene's germline CDR1 is LGHNA and CDR2 YNFKEQ. V lost 3 bases and J lost 2; bases outside the gene matches: 10. CDR3 region: CASSHPPGQTTYEQYF. The CDR3 nucleotides are TGTGCCAGCAGCCACCCTCCGGGACAGACGACCTACGAGCAGTACTTC.

The V gene is TRBV6-5, the J gene TRBJ2-1; 8 nucleotides align to TRBD1. V gave up 7 bases and J gave up 6 bases; unmatched junction bases: 11. The CDR3 totals 15 residues. Germline V gene data show CDR1 as MNHEY and CDR2 as SVGAGI. Here the CDR3 reads CASTGTETGVNEQFF. CDR3 nucleotide sequence: TGTGCCAGCACCGGAACCGAGACAGGGGTCAATGAGCAGTTCTTC.

The chain joins TRBV9 to TRBJ2-5; TRBD2 agrees at 13 bases. The germline CDR1 and CDR2 sequences are SGDLS and YYNGEE. This CDR3 contains 15 residues. V gave up 2 bases and J gave up 4 bases; unmatched junction bases: 2. The CDR3 sequence is CASSVGTSGVETQYF. CDR3 DNA: TGTGCCAGCAGCGTTGGGACTAGCGGGGTAGAGACCCAGTACTTC.

This clone was observed a handful of times. This chain's CDR3 is CASSSGLLSSYNEQFF. CDR3 sequence (DNA): TGTGCCAGCAGCTCGGGACTTCTTAGCTCCTACAATGAGCAGTTCTTC. The V gene is TRBV11-3, the J gene TRBJ2-1, with TRBD2 as a possible D gene (6 bases). V dropped 4 bases and J dropped 0 bases, with 13 bases sitting between them. The CDR3 loop spans 16 amino acids. Germline V gene lookup returns CDR1 SGHNT and CDR2 YENEEA. The full variable domain, with the rest looked up from reference TRBV11-3 and TRBJ2-1, is EAGVVQSPRYKIIEKKQPVAFWCNPISGHNTLYWYLQNLGQGPELLIRYENEEAVDDSQLPKDRFSAERLKGVDSTLKIQPAELGDSAVYLCASSSGLLSSYNEQFFGPGTRLTVL.

The chain uses TRBV6-5 and TRBJ2-1; no reliable D call. Looked up from germline, CDR1 is MNHEY and CDR2 is SVGAGI. The CDR3 is made up of 16 amino acids. V gave up 0 bases and J gave up 0 bases, with 9 bases separating them. CDR3 amino acids: CASSYSLKSSYNEQFF. As DNA, the CDR3 is TGTGCCAGCAGTTACTCCCTCAAGAGCTCCTACAATGAGCAGTTCTTC.

J is TRBJ2-7 and V is TRBV28, with 7 bases identical to TRBD1. Germline CDR1 reads MDHEN; CDR2 reads SYDVKM. After removal of 5 bases from V and 6 bases from J, the junction contained 7 bases not matched to a gene. The CDR3 length is 13 residues. The CDR3 spells CASSPPGQREQYF. The CDR3 DNA reads TGTGCCAGCAGTCCTCCGGGACAGCGCGAGCAGTACTTC.

This clone has a count of ten or more. CDR3: CASSHPDRASLHF. CDR3 sequence (DNA): TGCGCCAGCAGCCACCCGGACAGGGCCAGCCTCCACTTT. V and J are TRBV4-3 and TRBJ1-6; 8 bases map to TRBD1. Trimming removed 3 bases from V and 15 bases from J; junction bases left unmatched: 7. Per the germline V gene, CDR1 is LGHNA and CDR2 is YSLEER. CDR3 length: 13 residues.

The gene calls are TRBV5-4 and TRBJ1-2, with unresolved D. CDR3 length: 14 residues. Trimming left V 3 bases short and J 4 bases short, with 13 bases between. In germline, CDR1 is SGHNT, CDR2 YYREEE (reference sequence). The CDR3 reads CASSSRARIYGYTF. The CDR3, as DNA: TGTGCCAGCAGCTCGAGGGCCAGAATCTATGGCTACACCTTC.

This chain connects TRBV19 to TRBJ2-2; 13 bases line up with TRBD2. CDR3 size: 17 residues. Germline V gene lookup returns CDR1 LNHDA and CDR2 SQIVND (reference sequence). The ends lost 7 bases at V and 2 bases at J; junction bases unmatched: 7. The CDR3 loop is CASTKPGLAGNTGELFF. The CDR3 DNA follows: TGTGCCAGTACCAAACCGGGACTAGCGGGAAACACCGGGGAGCTGTTTTTT.

This clone has a handful of counts. The V call is TRBV11-3, the J call TRBJ2-1; D is tentatively TRBD1 or TRBD2 (5 bases each). The CDR3 consists of 15 residues. Germline V gene lookup returns CDR1 SGHNT and CDR2 YENEEA. V gave up 0 bases and J gave up 2 bases, with 8 bases separating them. The CDR3 region is CASSLELGAYNEQFF. For the CDR3, the DNA is TGTGCCAGCAGCTTAGAACTGGGGGCCTACAATGAGCAGTTCTTC.